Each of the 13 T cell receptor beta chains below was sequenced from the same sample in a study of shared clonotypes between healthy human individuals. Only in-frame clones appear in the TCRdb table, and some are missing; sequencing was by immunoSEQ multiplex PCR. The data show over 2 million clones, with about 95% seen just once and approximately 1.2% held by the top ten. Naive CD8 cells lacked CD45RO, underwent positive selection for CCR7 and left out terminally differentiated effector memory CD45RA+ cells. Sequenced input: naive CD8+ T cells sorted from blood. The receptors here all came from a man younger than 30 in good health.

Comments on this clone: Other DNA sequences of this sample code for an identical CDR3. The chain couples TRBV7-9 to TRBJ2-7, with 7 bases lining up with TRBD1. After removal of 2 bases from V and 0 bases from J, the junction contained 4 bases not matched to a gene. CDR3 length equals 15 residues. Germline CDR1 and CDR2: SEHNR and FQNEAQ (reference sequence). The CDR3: CASSLPGQISYEQYF. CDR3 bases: TGTGCCAGCAGCTTACCGGGACAGATCTCCTACGAGCAGTACTTC.

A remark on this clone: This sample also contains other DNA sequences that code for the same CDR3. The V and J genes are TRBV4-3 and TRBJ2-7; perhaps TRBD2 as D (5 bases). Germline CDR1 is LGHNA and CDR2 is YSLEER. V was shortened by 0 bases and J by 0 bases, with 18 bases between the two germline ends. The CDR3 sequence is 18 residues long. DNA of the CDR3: TGCGCCAGCAGCCAAGATCCTTTGGGCGAGGGTAGCTCCTACGAGCAGTACTTC. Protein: CASSQDPLGEGSSYEQYF.

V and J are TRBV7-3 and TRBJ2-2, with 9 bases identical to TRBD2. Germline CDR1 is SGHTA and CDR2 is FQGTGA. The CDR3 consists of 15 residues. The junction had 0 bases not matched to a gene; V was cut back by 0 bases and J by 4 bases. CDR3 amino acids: CASSLTAGGTGELFF. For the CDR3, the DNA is TGTGCCAGCAGCTTAACAGCGGGGGGCACCGGGGAGCTGTTTTTT.

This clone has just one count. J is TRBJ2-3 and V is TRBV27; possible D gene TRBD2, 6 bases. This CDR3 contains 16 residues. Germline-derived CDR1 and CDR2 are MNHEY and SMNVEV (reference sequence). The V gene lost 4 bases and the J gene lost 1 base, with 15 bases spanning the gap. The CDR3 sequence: CASSSGDWRGTDTQYF. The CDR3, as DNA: TGTGCCAGCAGTTCCGGGGACTGGCGGGGCACAGATACGCAGTATTTT.

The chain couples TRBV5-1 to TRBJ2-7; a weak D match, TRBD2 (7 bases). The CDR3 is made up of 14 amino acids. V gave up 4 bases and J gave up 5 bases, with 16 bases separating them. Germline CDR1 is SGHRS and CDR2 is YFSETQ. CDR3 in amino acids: CASSLGGARDEQYF. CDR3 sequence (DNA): TGCGCCAGCAGCCTTGGGGGGGCTCGCGACGAGCAGTACTTC. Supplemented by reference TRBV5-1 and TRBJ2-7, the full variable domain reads KAGVTQTPRYLIKTRGQQVTLSCSPISGHRSVSWYQQTPGQGLQFLFEYFSETQRNKGNFPGRFSGRQFSNSRSEMNVSTLELGDSALYLCASSLGGARDEQYFGPGTRLTVT.

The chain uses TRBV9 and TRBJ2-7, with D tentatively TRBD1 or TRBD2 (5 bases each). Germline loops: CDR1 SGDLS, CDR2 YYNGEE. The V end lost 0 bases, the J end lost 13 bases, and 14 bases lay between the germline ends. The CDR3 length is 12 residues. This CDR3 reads CASSVEAGAQYF. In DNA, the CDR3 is TGTGCCAGCAGCGTAGAGGCCGGGGCACAATACTTC.

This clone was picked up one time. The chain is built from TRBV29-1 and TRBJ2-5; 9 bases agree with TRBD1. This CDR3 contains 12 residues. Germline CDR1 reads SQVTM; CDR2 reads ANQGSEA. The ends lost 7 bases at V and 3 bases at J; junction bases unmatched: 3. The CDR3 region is CSAWTGEETQYF. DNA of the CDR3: TGCAGCGCGTGGACAGGGGAAGAGACCCAGTACTTC.

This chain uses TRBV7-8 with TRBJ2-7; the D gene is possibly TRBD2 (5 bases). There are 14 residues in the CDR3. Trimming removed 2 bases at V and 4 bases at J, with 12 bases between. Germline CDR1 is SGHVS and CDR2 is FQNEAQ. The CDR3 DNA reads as TGTGCCAGCAGCTTACCGAGTGGGAGTTACGAGCAGTACTTC. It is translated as CASSLPSGSYEQYF.

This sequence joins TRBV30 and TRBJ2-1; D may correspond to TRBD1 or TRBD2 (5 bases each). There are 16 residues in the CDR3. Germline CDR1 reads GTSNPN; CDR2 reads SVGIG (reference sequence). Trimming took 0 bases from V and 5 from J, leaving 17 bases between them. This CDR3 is CAWSVGRDLPDNEQFF. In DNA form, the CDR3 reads TGTGCCTGGAGTGTGGGCCGGGACCTACCTGACAATGAGCAGTTCTTC.

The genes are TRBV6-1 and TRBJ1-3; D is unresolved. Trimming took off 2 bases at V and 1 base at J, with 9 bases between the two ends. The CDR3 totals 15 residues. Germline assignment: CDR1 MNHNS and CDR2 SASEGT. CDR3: CASSEWNSSGNTIYF. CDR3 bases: TGTGCCAGCAGTGAATGGAACTCGTCTGGAAACACCATATATTTT.

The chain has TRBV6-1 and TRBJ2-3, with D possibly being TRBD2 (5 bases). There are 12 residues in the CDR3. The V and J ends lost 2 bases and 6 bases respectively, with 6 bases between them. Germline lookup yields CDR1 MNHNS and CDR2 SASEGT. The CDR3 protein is CASSEREDTQYF. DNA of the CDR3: TGTGCCAGCAGTGAAAGGGAGGATACGCAGTATTTT.

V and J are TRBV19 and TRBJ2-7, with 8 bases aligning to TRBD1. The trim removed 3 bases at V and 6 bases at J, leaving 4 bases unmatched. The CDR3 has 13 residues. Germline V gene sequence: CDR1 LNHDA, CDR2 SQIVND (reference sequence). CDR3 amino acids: CASSMAGGIEQYF. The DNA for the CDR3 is TGTGCCAGTAGTATGGCAGGGGGCATCGAGCAGTACTTC. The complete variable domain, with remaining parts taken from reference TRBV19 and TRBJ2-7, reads DGGITQSPKYLFRKEGQNVTLSCEQNLNHDAMYWYRQDPGQGLRLIYYSQIVNDFQKGDIAEGYSVSREKKESFPLTVTSAQKNPTAFYLCASSMAGGIEQYFGPGTRLTVT.

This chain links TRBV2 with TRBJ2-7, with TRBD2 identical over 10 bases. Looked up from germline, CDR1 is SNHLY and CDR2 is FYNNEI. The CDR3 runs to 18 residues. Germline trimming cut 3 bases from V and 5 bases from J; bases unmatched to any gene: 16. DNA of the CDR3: TGTGCCAGCAGTGATGGCCTAGCGGGGGTCGTGAATGGCCACGAGCAGTACTTC. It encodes CASSDGLAGVVNGHEQYF.